The text below deals with one T cell receptor beta chain. These data come from a study of cytomegalovirus exposure and HLA in healthy donors. This CDR3 comprises 14 residues. After removal of 3 bases from V and 3 bases from J, the junction contained 3 bases not matched to a gene. CDR1 LNHDA and CDR2 SQIVND come from the germline V gene (reference sequence). The PCR contained 60 Vbeta and 13 Jbeta primers. Profiling relied on immunoSEQ multiplex PCR, and the TCRdb table lists in-frame clones only, not all of them. The sample shows about 190,000 clones, over 70% of them seen only once. The J gene is TRBJ2-3, the V gene TRBV19, with 7 bases matching TRBD2. This TCR came from a woman younger than 35 in good health and CMV-seropositive. Sequenced: PBMCs. The CDR3 DNA reads as TGTGCCAGTAGTATGGGGGGGAGTACAGATACGCAGTATTTT. Translation: CASSMGGSTDTQYF.